This T cell receptor beta chain was sequenced for a study of cytomegalovirus exposure and HLA in healthy donors. Study-level background: HLA-typed donors contributed some 87 million unique TCRs, which were held in an early data release.

As for this clone: Its antigen is not identified.

Study-wide results and caveats: It was reported that the classifier diagnosed cytomegalovirus status with high specificity and sensitivity in both the original and validation cohorts. CMV antigen specificity was confirmed in vitro for a few CMV-associated chains.

The PCR had 60 Vbeta and 13 Jbeta primers. Here immunoSEQ multiplex PCR was the method, and the copy in TCRdb shows in-frame clones only, minus some. Here the sample spans about 200,000 clones, 65% to 80% being singletons. This CDR3 comprises 16 residues. J was trimmed by 5 bases and V by 3 bases; bases with no gene match: 5. Per the germline V gene, CDR1 is KGHSH and CDR2 is LQKENI. Sequencing input: PBMCs. The TCR was taken from a woman aged 30 to 39 in good health and CMV-seropositive. The rearrangement links TRBV18 to TRBJ2-4, with 12 bases matching TRBD2. CDR3 amino acids: CASSPPSGRAQNIQYF. CDR3 bases: TGTGCCAGCTCACCGCCTAGCGGGAGGGCCCAAAACATTCAGTACTTC.